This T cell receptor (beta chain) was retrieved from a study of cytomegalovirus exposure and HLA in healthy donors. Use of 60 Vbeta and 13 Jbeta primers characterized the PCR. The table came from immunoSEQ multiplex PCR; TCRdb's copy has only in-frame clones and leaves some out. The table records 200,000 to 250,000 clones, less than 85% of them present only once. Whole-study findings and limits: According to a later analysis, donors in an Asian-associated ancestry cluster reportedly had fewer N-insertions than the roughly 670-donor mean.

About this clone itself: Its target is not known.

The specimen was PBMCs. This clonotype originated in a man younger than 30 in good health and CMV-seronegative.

CDR3 bases: TGTGCCAGCAGCATCACCGGGACTAGCGCCGGGGAGCTGTTTTTT. Translation: CASSITGTSAGELFF. The chain couples TRBV7-9 to TRBJ2-2; 10 nucleotides line up with TRBD2. Germline assignment: CDR1 SEHNR and CDR2 FQNEAQ (reference sequence). The CDR3 loop spans 15 amino acids. J was trimmed by 6 bases and V by 5 bases; bases with no gene match: 6. Complete variable domain (other parts from reference TRBV7-9 and TRBJ2-2): DTGVSQNPRHKITKRGQNVTFRCDPISEHNRLYWYRQTLGQGPEFLTYFQNEAQLEKSRLLSDRFSAERPKGSFSTLEIQRTEQGDSAMYLCASSITGTSAGELFFGEGSRLTVL.